The rows below give T cell receptor beta chains drawn from one sample of a study of T cell repertoires in aging, cancer and after chemotherapy. TCRdb passed the multiplex PCR reads through MiXCR, listing each CDR3 protein once. The sample contains over 2,000 distinct CDR3 sequences, under 40% of which appear only once. The material sequenced was blood. Receptors were obtained from a human donor with a solid tumor. Both conserved end residues are part of each CDR3. A D gene is named only where the DNA matches it firmly. Expanded clones are given a class, and other clones once, few, many or no size at all.

j_gene	abundance	v_gene	d_gene	CDR3nt	CDR3aa
TRBJ2-7	-	TRBV6-5	-	TGTGCCAGCAGCCCCCAAGGGAGTAGATCCTACGAGCAGTACTTC	CASSPQGSRSYEQYF
TRBJ2-7	-	TRBV6-5	-	TGTGCCATCAGTGGGTCTTTCCAAAACGAGCAGTACTTC	CAISGSFQNEQYF
TRBJ2-5	few	TRBV24-1	-	TGTGCCACCAGTGCCAGTAGTGGAGGGATCGGAGAGACCCAGTACTTC	CATSASSGGIGETQYF
TRBJ2-1	-	TRBV30	-	TGTGCCTGTAGTGTTGGGGGGTGGTATGAGCAGTTCTTC	CACSVGGWYEQFF
TRBJ2-2	few	TRBV27	TRBD2	TGTGCCAGCAGTACCGGGACTAGCGGGAGAACCGGGGAGCTGTTTTTT	CASSTGTSGRTGELFF
TRBJ2-7	few	TRBV5-6	TRBD2	TGTGCCAGCAGCCCCACCCTGACTAGCGCCTCTTACGAGCAGTACTTC	CASSPTLTSASYEQYF
TRBJ1-1	-	TRBV6-6	-	TGTGCCAGCAGTTACATGGGAAGGACTGAAGCTTTCTTT	CASSYMGRTEAFF
TRBJ1-4	-	TRBV19	TRBD1	TGTGCCAGTAGTGTACAGGGGGTTCGTTCGGGAAAACTGTTTTTT	CASSVQGVRSGKLFF
TRBJ2-1	-	TRBV20-1	TRBD1	TGCAGTGCTACAGGGGGCGCGGGTAATGAGCAGTTCTTC	CSATGGAGNEQFF
TRBJ2-1	few	TRBV12-3/TRBV12-4	-	TGTGCCAGCAGTTTTTTAGCGGCGAAAAGAAATGAGCAGTTCTTC	CASSFLAAKRNEQFF
TRBJ1-2	-	TRBV5-6	-	TGTGCCAGCAGCTTGGTTCTACTCGGAGGGAGGCATGGCTACACCTTC	CASSLVLLGGRHGYTF
TRBJ2-3	-	TRBV4-1	-	TGCGCCAGCAGCCAAACTATGACCGGCGGTACAGATACGCAGTATTTT	CASSQTMTGGTDTQYF